This TCR beta chain is from a study of control samples from healthy donors and cancer patients. Germline assignment: CDR1 SGHRS and CDR2 YFSETQ. The CDR3 covers 15 residues. Trimming removed 0 bases from V and 0 bases from J, with 9 bases in between. Sequencing was performed with immunoSEQ multiplex PCR; in TCRdb, only in-frame clones are kept and a portion is missing. The sample gives around 140,000 clones, about 91% of which show up once; more than 3% is in the top ten. The chain combines TRBV5-1 with TRBJ1-1; no firm D call. Sequencing was performed on blood. This TCR came from a man between 25 and 39 years old in good health. CDR3 sequence (DNA): TGCGCCAGCAGCTTGGATAGGTTCATGAACACTGAAGCTTTCTTT. Its translation is CASSLDRFMNTEAFF.